These 30 T cell receptor beta chains were all obtained from the same sample, sequenced in a study of molecular identifiers for immune sequencing clone quantification. TCRdb reprocessed the PCR reads with MiXCR, giving one entry per CDR3 protein. Among under 600,000 distinct CDR3 sequences listed, around 21% were seen once. The sample comprised naive CD8+ T cells from blood, with Jurkat cell RNA spiked in. Subset denoted: FACS-sorted CD8+CD4-CCR7+CD45RA+ naive T cells. The receptors here all came from a human donor in good health. Some libraries in this study had Jurkat cell RNA spiked in.

V gene TRBV6-5 combines with J gene TRBJ2-5; D gene unclear. This CDR3 contains 13 residues. V dropped 6 bases and J dropped 5 bases, with 13 bases sitting between them. Germline V gene lookup returns CDR1 MNHEY and CDR2 SVGAGI. For the CDR3, the DNA is TGTGCCAGCAGCAGACAACCAGTTGAGACCCAGTACTTC. Translation gives CASSRQPVETQYF.

This clonotype was detected ten times or more. V gene TRBV20-1 combines with J gene TRBJ2-7; possible D gene TRBD1, 6 bases. Between the trimmed V and J ends, which lost 6 bases and 4 bases, there was a span of 16 bases. The germline gives CDR1 DFQATT, CDR2 SNEGSKA (reference sequence). This CDR3 comprises 13 residues. CDR3 sequence: CSAVAGTNYEQYF. CDR3 nucleotides: TGCAGTGCCGTTGCCGGGACAAATTACGAGCAGTACTTC.

The chain carries TRBV4-1 and TRBJ2-1, with TRBD2 matching over 10 bases. V was pared by 1 base and J by 6 bases, with 9 bases of the junction left unmatched. Germline-derived CDR1 and CDR2 are MGHRA and YSYEKL. The CDR3 spans 17 residues. The CDR3 sequence: CASSQGLASGSGNEQFF. The CDR3 DNA sequence: TGCGCCAGCAGCCAAGGCCTTGCTAGCGGGAGCGGCAATGAGCAGTTCTTC.

In the case of this clonotype: A much larger clone sits a single nucleotide away, making a read error possible. This chain uses TRBV7-8 with TRBJ1-4; D is ambiguous. Germline CDR1 reads SGHVS; CDR2 reads FQNEAQ. Trimming left V 0 bases short and J 10 bases short, with 9 bases between. There are 13 residues in the CDR3. CDR3 coding DNA: TGTGCCAGCAGCTTAGCCAACTTTGTAAAACTGTTTTTT. Its translation is CASSLANFVKLFF.

Comments on this clonotype: The junction shows a germline mismatch at one end, possibly a read error. The chain recombines TRBV5-3 with TRBJ2-7; TRBD1 matches at 8 bases. TRBV5-3 is classed as an ORF, of uncertain function. This CDR3 spans 14 amino acids. The CDR3 DNA reads TGTGCCAGCAGCTTACAACAGGGGGTCTACGAGCAGTACTTC. It codes for CASSLQQGVYEQYF.

In DNA form, the CDR3 reads TGTGCCTACAGCCGGGGTGCACGAGAGACCCAGTACTTC. As protein: CAYSRGARETQYF. The V and J genes are TRBV30 and TRBJ2-5; D may be TRBD2 (5 bases). The CDR3 runs to 13 residues. V was cut by 7 bases and J by 4 bases, with 16 bases left in between. Germline V gives CDR1 GTSNPN, CDR2 SVGIG (reference sequence).

This sequence joins TRBV19 and TRBJ1-6; no definite D call. The V end was cut by 8 bases, the J end by 0 bases, with 5 bases between. Germline lookup yields CDR1 LNHDA and CDR2 SQIVND (reference sequence). CDR3 length: 13 amino acids. CDR3 in DNA: TGTGCCAGTTTGAGCTCCTATAATTCACCCCTCCACTTT. Encoded protein: CASLSSYNSPLHF.

This clonotype showed up many times. This chain connects TRBV6-2 or TRBV6-3 to TRBJ2-5; 8 nucleotides match TRBD2. Per the germline V gene, CDR1 is MNHEY and CDR2 is SVGEGT. The CDR3 covers 15 residues. The junction had 7 bases not matched to a gene; V was cut back by 2 bases and J by 5 bases. CDR3 in DNA: TGTGCCAGCAGTTACCCTACCAGCGGGAGCGAGACCCAGTACTTC. This translates into CASSYPTSGSETQYF.

This clonotype was detected ten times or more. The chain recombines TRBV7-9 with TRBJ2-7, with 14 bases matching TRBD2. The length of the CDR3 is 16 residues. Germline trimming cut 5 bases from V and 3 bases from J; bases unmatched to any gene: 6. Germline CDR1 reads SEHNR; CDR2 reads FQNEAQ (reference sequence). The CDR3 loop is CASSEGLAGVIYEQYF. The CDR3 coding sequence is TGTGCCAGCAGCGAGGGACTAGCGGGAGTAATCTACGAGCAGTACTTC.

CDR3 amino acids: CASSDGYYEQYF. CDR3 bases: TGCGCCAGCAGTGACGGTTACTACGAGCAGTACTTC. J is TRBJ2-7 and V is TRBV10-1, with no clear D. Trimming left V 3 bases short and J 3 bases short, with 6 bases between. Germline V CDR1 and CDR2: WNHNN, SYGVQD (reference sequence). The CDR3 extends over 12 amino acids.

This clonotype has ten or more counts. The chain uses TRBV6-2 or TRBV6-3 and TRBJ2-3, with a weak D call TRBD1 (5 bases). Germline V gene lookup returns CDR1 MNHEY and CDR2 SVGEGT. This CDR3 has 14 amino acids. The V and J ends lost 2 bases and 2 bases respectively, with 8 bases between them. The CDR3 loop is CASSYAGHTDTQYF. In nucleotides, the CDR3 is TGTGCCAGCAGTTACGCAGGGCACACAGATACGCAGTATTTT.

This clonotype has ten or more counts. The chain uses TRBV5-1 and TRBJ1-1; D remains unclear. This CDR3 is built from 12 residues. The germline V and J ends were trimmed by 4 bases and 7 bases, with 11 bases remaining between them. Per germline, CDR1 SGHRS and CDR2 YFSETQ. The CDR3 DNA follows: TGCGCCAGCAGCGCGGGGTCTCTTGAAGCTTTCTTT. This gives the protein CASSAGSLEAFF.

The chain couples TRBV19 to TRBJ1-5, with D unclear. Germline V gives CDR1 LNHDA, CDR2 SQIVND (reference sequence). Trimming took 4 bases from V and 6 from J, leaving 16 bases between them. CDR3 length: 15 amino acids. CDR3: CASSTLREWSQPQHF. In DNA form, the CDR3 reads TGTGCCAGTAGTACCCTACGGGAGTGGAGTCAGCCCCAGCATTTT.

Of note for this clonotype: Lacking the conserved final phenylalanine or tryptophan, this CDR3 likely reflects a read error. The chain employs TRBV7-9 and TRBJ2-7; 10 bases align to TRBD1. The trim removed 0 bases at V and 4 bases at J, leaving 0 bases unmatched. Germline CDR1 reads SEHNR; CDR2 reads FQNEAQ (reference sequence). The CDR3 length is 14 residues. The CDR3 DNA reads as TGTGCCAGCAGCTTAGCGGGACAGGGGTACGAGCAGTACTCC. Its protein is CASSLAGQGYEQYS.

In this sample, this clonotype turned up many times. DNA for the CDR3: TGCAGCGTCCCACAGGGATCGGACAAGGCCGGGGAGCTGTTTTTT. The encoded protein is CSVPQGSDKAGELFF. V usage is TRBV29-1 and J usage is TRBJ2-2, with D possibly matching TRBD1 (6 bases). The length of the CDR3 is 15 residues. Germline V gene sequence: CDR1 SQVTM, CDR2 ANQGSEA. Trimming shortened V by 6 bases and J by 6 bases, and 20 bases separated the two germline ends.

In this sample, this clonotype turned up once. The gene calls are TRBV3-1 and TRBJ2-7; 7 bases line up with TRBD2. Germline V CDR1 and CDR2: LGHDT, YNNKEL (reference sequence). CDR3 length: 16 residues. The J segment lost 6 bases and the V segment lost 1 base, leaving 12 bases of the junction unmatched. The CDR3 DNA reads TGTGCCAGCAGCCAAGGAATAGGACTAGTGGTGGTCGAGCAGTACTTC. Its translation: CASSQGIGLVVVEQYF.

This clonotype was counted at least ten times. The chain carries TRBV27 and TRBJ1-3; D gene ambiguous. The CDR3 extends over 14 amino acids. Trimming shortened V by 2 bases and J by 0 bases, and 5 bases separated the two germline ends. CDR1 and CDR2 (germline): MNHEY, SMNVEV (reference sequence). The CDR3 DNA sequence: TGTGCCAGCAGTTTAATGGCCTCTGGAAACACCATATATTTT. Translation: CASSLMASGNTIYF.

The sample holds many counts of this clonotype. V is TRBV5-5 and J is TRBJ1-1; D possibly corresponds to TRBD1 (6 bases). Between the trimmed V and J ends, which lost 4 bases and 6 bases, there was a span of 16 bases. CDR3 length: 14 amino acids. Germline V gene lookup returns CDR1 SGHKS and CDR2 YYEKEE (reference sequence). The CDR3 here is CASSDAQGGPEAFF. In DNA, the CDR3 is TGTGCCAGCAGCGACGCACAGGGAGGGCCTGAAGCTTTCTTT.

The chain employs TRBV6-6 and TRBJ2-7, with D possibly TRBD1 on 6 matching bases. Trimming pared 7 bases from V and 1 base from J, leaving 17 bases between. The CDR3 spans 15 residues. CDR1 and CDR2 (germline): MNHNY, SVGAGI (reference sequence). The CDR3 DNA is TGTGCCAGCACCTATGGGACGGACAGTTCCTACGAGCAGTACTTC. It translates to CASTYGTDSSYEQYF.

The chain employs TRBV29-1 and TRBJ2-2; maybe TRBD1 (5 bases). Trimming removed 4 bases from V and 3 bases from J, with 12 bases in between. This CDR3 comprises 14 residues. Germline assignment: CDR1 SQVTM and CDR2 ANQGSEA. The CDR3 nucleotides read TGCAGCGTTGTAAGTCAGGGCTACACCGGGGAGCTGTTTTTT. Its protein is CSVVSQGYTGELFF.

This clonotype was observed many times. V is TRBV12-3 or TRBV12-4 and J is TRBJ1-6; 9 bases map to TRBD1. The CDR3 contains 15 residues. Trimming removed 3 bases from V and 7 bases from J; junction bases left unmatched: 4. Here the CDR3 reads CASSFPGTGNSPLHF. The CDR3 region has the DNA TGTGCCAGCAGTTTCCCCGGGACAGGGAATTCACCCCTCCACTTT.

A remark on this clonotype: A much bigger clone sits one base away, suggesting this may be a read error. This chain connects TRBV29-1 to TRBJ2-5, with D tentatively TRBD2 (7 bases). Germline V lookup: CDR1 SQVTM, CDR2 ANQGSEA. Trimming removed 4 bases from V and 4 bases from J, with 10 bases in between. The CDR3 runs to 12 residues. The CDR3 loop reads CSVGGGSETQYF. In DNA form, the CDR3 reads TGCAGCGTTGGGGGGGGCTCAGAGACCCAGTACTTC. The full variable domain, its missing parts supplied by reference TRBV29-1 and TRBJ2-5, is SAVISQKPSRDICQRGTSLTIQCQVDSQVTMMFWYRQQPGQSLTLIATANQGSEATYESGFVIDKFPISRPNLTFSTLTVSNMSPEDSSIYLCSVGGGSETQYFGPGTRLLVL.

This clonotype appeared many times. The chain links TRBV28 to TRBJ2-7; the D is unclear. The CDR3 length is 12 residues. The V end lost 5 bases, the J end lost 3 bases, and 8 bases lay between the germline ends. Germline loops: CDR1 MDHEN, CDR2 SYDVKM. This CDR3 is CASSTQNYEQYF. Here the CDR3 DNA reads TGTGCCAGCAGTACCCAGAACTACGAGCAGTACTTC.

This clonotype has just a few counts. The rearrangement uses TRBV6-2 or TRBV6-3 and TRBJ2-7; TRBD2 aligns across 14 bases. The germline CDR1 and CDR2 sequences are MNHEY and SVGEGT. The CDR3 runs 15 residues. V trimming: 6 bases; J trimming: 5 bases; junction bases outside the gene matches: 6. CDR3 sequence: CASSSPGLAGDEQYF. In DNA form, the CDR3 reads TGTGCCAGCAGCTCTCCGGGACTAGCGGGGGACGAGCAGTACTTC.

This clonotype was counted many times. The V call is TRBV4-1, the J call TRBJ1-4; 7 positions match TRBD1. CDR3 length equals 15 residues. From germline, CDR1 is MGHRA and CDR2 YSYEKL. V dropped 1 base and J dropped 6; count of bases not matched to a gene: 5. CDR3 region: CASSQASRGYEKLFF. As DNA, the CDR3 is TGCGCCAGCAGCCAAGCAAGCAGGGGGTATGAAAAACTGTTTTTT.

This chain joins TRBV28 and TRBJ1-1; D perhaps matches TRBD1 (5 bases). The CDR3 is 13 residues long. V lost 8 bases and J lost 5, with 15 bases in between. Germline-derived CDR1 and CDR2 are MDHEN and SYDVKM. CDR3 residues: CASVGRGFTEAFF. The CDR3 nucleotides read TGTGCCAGCGTTGGACGGGGGTTTACTGAAGCTTTCTTT. Using reference TRBV28 and TRBJ1-1 for the parts outside the CDR3, the full variable domain is DVKVTQSSRYLVKRTGEKVFLECVQDMDHENMFWYRQDPGLGLRLIYFSYDVKMKEKGDIPEGYSVSREKKERFSLILESASTNQTSMYLCASVGRGFTEAFFGQGTRLTVV.

This clonotype has just a few counts. This sequence joins TRBV6-4 and TRBJ2-3; D may be TRBD2 (5 bases). The CDR3 is 14 amino acids. V lost 2 bases and J lost 9, with 15 bases in between. Germline-derived CDR1 and CDR2 are MRHNA and SNTAGT. CDR3 protein: CASSDIGYGGTQYF. For the CDR3, the DNA is TGTGCCAGCAGTGACATAGGCTATGGCGGGACGCAGTATTTT.

About this clonotype itself: Germline and junction disagree at one end, which may indicate a read error. The chain is built from TRBV9 and TRBJ2-7; TRBD1 agrees at 7 bases. The length of the CDR3 is 14 residues. Germline V lookup: CDR1 SGDLS, CDR2 YYNGEE. This chain's CDR3 is CASSEGDRPYKQYF. The CDR3 DNA sequence: TGTGCCAGCAGCGAAGGGGACAGACCCTACAAGCAGTACTTC.

This clonotype was counted a few times. The chain links TRBV20-1 to TRBJ2-7; 10 nucleotides match TRBD2. The germline gives CDR1 DFQATT, CDR2 SNEGSKA (reference sequence). V lost 2 bases to trimming and J lost 6 bases; unmatched junction nucleotides: 7. The CDR3 totals 14 residues. The CDR3 protein is CSARPSGGVLEQYF. In DNA form, the CDR3 reads TGCAGTGCTAGACCTAGCGGGGGAGTTCTCGAGCAGTACTTC.

There are a few counts of this clonotype. The rearrangement joins TRBV7-9 to TRBJ2-5; 7 bases map to TRBD2. The CDR3 runs to 17 residues. With V trimmed by 3 bases and J by 1 base, 11 bases remained unmatched. Germline assignment: CDR1 SEHNR and CDR2 FQNEAQ (reference sequence). The CDR3 is CASSFHPIGTTQETQYF. The CDR3 DNA is TGTGCCAGCAGCTTCCACCCCATAGGGACTACCCAAGAGACCCAGTACTTC.